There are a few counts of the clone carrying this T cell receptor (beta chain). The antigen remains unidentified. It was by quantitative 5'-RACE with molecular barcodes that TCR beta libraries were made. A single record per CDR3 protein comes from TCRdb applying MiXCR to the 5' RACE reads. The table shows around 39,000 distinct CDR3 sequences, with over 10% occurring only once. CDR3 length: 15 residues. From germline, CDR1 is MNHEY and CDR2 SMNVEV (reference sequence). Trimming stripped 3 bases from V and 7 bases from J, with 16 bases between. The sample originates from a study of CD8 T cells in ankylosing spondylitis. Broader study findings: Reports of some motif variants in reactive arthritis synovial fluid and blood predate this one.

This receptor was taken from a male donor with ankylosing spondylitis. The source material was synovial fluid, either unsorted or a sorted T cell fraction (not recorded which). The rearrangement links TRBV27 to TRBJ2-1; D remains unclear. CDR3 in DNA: TGTGCCAGCAGTTTGGTGCGGAAAGCCTGGAATGAGCAGTTCTTC. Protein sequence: CASSLVRKAWNEQFF.